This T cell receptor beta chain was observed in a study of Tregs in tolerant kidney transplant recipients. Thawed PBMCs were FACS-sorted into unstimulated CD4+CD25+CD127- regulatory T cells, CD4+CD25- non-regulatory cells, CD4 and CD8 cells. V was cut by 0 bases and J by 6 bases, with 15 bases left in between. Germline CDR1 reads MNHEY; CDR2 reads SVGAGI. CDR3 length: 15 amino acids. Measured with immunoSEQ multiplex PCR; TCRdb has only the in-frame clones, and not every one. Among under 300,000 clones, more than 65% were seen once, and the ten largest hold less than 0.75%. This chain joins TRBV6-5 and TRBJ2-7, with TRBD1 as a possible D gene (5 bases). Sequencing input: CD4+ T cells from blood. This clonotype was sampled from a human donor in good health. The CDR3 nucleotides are TGTGCCAGCAGTTACTCGTCAGGGTCTTTGGCCGAGCAGTACTTC. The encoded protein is CASSYSSGSLAEQYF.